Each of the 5 T cell receptor beta chains below was sequenced from the same sample in a study of T cells in Graves' hyperthyroidism and ophthalmopathy. Researchers took RNA transcripts and amplified the TCR beta CDR3 regions from them. The HTBI primer set served for first-round RT-PCR of the TCR CDR3. TCRdb redid the calling of the multiplex PCR reads with MiXCR, one entry per CDR3 protein. The sample yields about 400,000 distinct CDR3 sequences, more than 13% seen once. Material for sequencing was blood. Every receptor here comes from a woman aged 25 to 39 with Graves' hyperthyroidism.

Ten or more counts support this clonotype. The V call is TRBV29-1, the J call TRBJ2-5, with D perhaps matching TRBD1 or TRBD2 (5 bases each). CDR1 is SQVTM and CDR2 is ANQGSEA in the germline V gene. The V and J ends lost 7 bases and 3 bases respectively, with 15 bases between them. This CDR3 is 13 amino acids long. The CDR3 DNA follows: TGCAGCGGAGGGGAAGGGCCCGAAGAGACCCAGTACTTC. Amino acids: CSGGEGPEETQYF.

V gene TRBV29-1 combines with J gene TRBJ2-4; weak D call: TRBD2 (5 bases). CDR3 size: 15 residues. V lost 4 bases, J lost 3 bases, and 16 bases lay in between. Germline CDR1 and CDR2: SQVTM and ANQGSEA. The chain's CDR3 is CSVAAGSSFKNIQYF. The CDR3 DNA reads TGCAGCGTTGCCGCGGGTAGCTCGTTCAAAAACATTCAGTACTTC.

The genes are TRBV9 and TRBJ2-1; D gene unclear. The CDR3 runs to 14 residues. The germline gives CDR1 SGDLS, CDR2 YYNGEE. V dropped 0 bases and J dropped 9 bases, with 13 bases sitting between them. CDR3 region: CASSVVEQWGEQFF. In nucleotides, the CDR3 is TGTGCCAGCAGCGTAGTGGAACAGTGGGGTGAGCAGTTCTTC.

This clonotype was seen many times. The chain employs TRBV30 and TRBJ2-1, with D perhaps matching TRBD2 (5 bases). With 4 bases removed from V and 7 bases from J, the gap between germline ends came to 14 bases. Germline values: CDR1 GTSNPN, CDR2 SVGIG (reference sequence). The length of the CDR3 is 13 residues. CDR3 region: CAWTSRFRNEQFF. The DNA for the CDR3 is TGTGCCTGGACTAGCCGGTTTAGAAATGAGCAGTTCTTC.

The rearrangement joins TRBV7-9 to TRBJ2-1, with D hard to call. Trimming shortened V by 1 base and J by 3 bases, and 10 bases separated the two germline ends. The CDR3 extends over 15 amino acids. Germline CDR1 reads SEHNR; CDR2 reads FQNEAQ (reference sequence). The CDR3 sequence is CASSLGDDLYNEQFF. In DNA form, the CDR3 reads TGTGCCAGCAGCTTAGGAGACGATCTCTACAATGAGCAGTTCTTC.